This passage covers 21 T cell receptor beta chains from one sample sequenced in a study of T cell repertoires in cytomegalovirus infection. Their target antigens are unknown. TCRdb passed the reads through MiXCR, listing each CDR3 protein once. The data contain roughly 120,000 distinct CDR3 sequences, around 31% of them singletons. The specimen comprised CD8+ T cells from cultured PBMCs, sampled from culture after CMV antigen stimulation. The source of these receptors is a human donor in good health (CMV status not recorded). Some clones in this sample may be carry-over from other donors' samples.

This clonotype occurred once. V and J are TRBV29-1 and TRBJ2-1; D gene unclear. This CDR3 has 8 residues. The V and J ends lost 5 bases and 9 bases respectively, with 2 bases between them. Per the germline V gene, CDR1 is SQVTM and CDR2 is ANQGSEA. CDR3 loop: CSVSEQFF. Written as DNA, the CDR3 is TGCAGCGTTTCTGAGCAGTTCTTC.

The chain is built from TRBV7-9 and TRBJ2-7, with D hard to call. The CDR3 sequence is 12 residues long. CDR1 SEHNR and CDR2 FQNEAQ come from the germline V gene (reference sequence). V lost 5 bases, J lost 6 bases, and 11 bases lay in between. CDR3 loop: CASSLDIGEQYF. CDR3 DNA: TGTGCCAGCAGCCTCGACATAGGCGAGCAGTACTTC.

This clonotype has just one count. The chain carries TRBV5-5 and TRBJ2-7, with D perhaps given as TRBD1 or TRBD2 (5 bases each). Germline assignment: CDR1 SGHKS and CDR2 YYEKEE (reference sequence). V was cut by 2 bases and J by 7 bases, with 13 bases left in between. The CDR3 loop spans 13 amino acids. In DNA, the CDR3 is TGTGCCAGCAGCTTCCTCGGGACGCTAGAGCAGTACTTC. Amino acids: CASSFLGTLEQYF.

This clonotype turned up a few times. The chain uses TRBV2 and TRBJ1-2, with 7 bases matching TRBD1. Germline trimming cut 8 bases from V and 4 bases from J; bases unmatched to any gene: 7. Germline CDR1 SNHLY, CDR2 FYNNEI. The CDR3 runs to 13 residues. Written as DNA, the CDR3 is TGTGCCAGCGAGACAGGGAGAGGCTATGGCTACACCTTC. Translating it yields CASETGRGYGYTF.

This chain connects TRBV6-2 or TRBV6-3 to TRBJ2-7; D is possibly TRBD2 (6 bases). V was clipped by 10 bases and J by 3 bases, with 13 bases between them. The CDR3 is made up of 12 amino acids. Germline loops: CDR1 MNHEY, CDR2 SVGEGT. The CDR3 region has the DNA TGTGCCACCTGGGGAGGCCTCTACGAGCAGTACTTC. It translates to CATWGGLYEQYF.

This clonotype was counted between two and nine times. The CDR3 is CASSLGGLYNQPQHF. CDR3 nucleotide sequence: TGTGCCAGCAGCTTAGGAGGTCTCTACAATCAGCCCCAGCATTTT. The rearrangement joins TRBV7-9 to TRBJ1-5; no firm D call. V lost 1 base and J 3 bases, leaving 10 bases between the germline ends. Germline CDR1 SEHNR, CDR2 FQNEAQ (reference sequence). The CDR3 spans 15 residues.

The sample holds a few counts of this clonotype. This chain joins TRBV28 and TRBJ2-7; maybe TRBD2 (8 bases). The CDR3 spans 16 residues. The germline V gene encodes CDR1 MDHEN and CDR2 SYDVKM. V was pared by 6 bases and J by 0 bases, with 18 bases between. The CDR3 loop reads CASSGVSGDSSYEQYF. CDR3 bases: TGTGCCAGCAGCGGTGTTAGCGGGGACAGCTCCTACGAGCAGTACTTC.

This sequence joins TRBV5-1 and TRBJ1-1; no firm D call. The CDR3 totals 14 residues. V dropped 1 base and J dropped 0 bases, with 7 bases sitting between them. Germline V lookup: CDR1 SGHRS, CDR2 YFSETQ. The CDR3 DNA reads TGCGCCAGCAGCTTGTCTAATATGAACACTGAAGCTTTCTTT. This sequence encodes CASSLSNMNTEAFF. Complete variable domain (other parts from reference TRBV5-1 and TRBJ1-1): KAGVTQTPRYLIKTRGQQVTLSCSPISGHRSVSWYQQTPGQGLQFLFEYFSETQRNKGNFPGRFSGRQFSNSRSEMNVSTLELGDSALYLCASSLSNMNTEAFFGQGTRLTVV.

This clonotype was recorded a few times. The V and J genes are TRBV19 and TRBJ2-1, with D perhaps assigned TRBD1 or TRBD2 (5 bases each). CDR3 length: 14 residues. With 1 base removed from V and 8 bases from J, the gap between germline ends came to 12 bases. Germline CDR1 reads LNHDA; CDR2 reads SQIVND (reference sequence). DNA for the CDR3: TGTGCCAGTAGTATAGCCGTCTTGGGGGATGAGCAGTTCTTC. It specifies CASSIAVLGDEQFF.

The table lists this clonotype with many counts. The chain links TRBV7-9 to TRBJ2-5; no reliable D call. The CDR3 totals 16 residues. The germline V gene has CDR1 SEHNR and CDR2 FQNEAQ (reference sequence). Trimming shortened V by 6 bases and J by 0 bases, and 17 bases separated the two germline ends. CDR3 coding DNA: TGTGCCAGCAGGACCTACGAGGACCGAGACCAAGAGACCCAGTACTTC. Its translation: CASRTYEDRDQETQYF.

The gene calls are TRBV5-4 and TRBJ2-1; tentatively, D is TRBD1 (6 bases). CDR3 length: 14 residues. Germline V gene data show CDR1 as SGHNT and CDR2 as YYREEE (reference sequence). V shed 4 bases and J shed 8 bases, with 16 bases lying between them. The CDR3 DNA sequence: TGTGCCAGCAGCCAAGACGGGACACTCGATGAGCAGTTCTTC. Translation: CASSQDGTLDEQFF.

Only a few counts were recorded for this clonotype. V usage is TRBV6-2 or TRBV6-3 and J usage is TRBJ2-7, with D tentatively TRBD2 (5 bases). Germline CDR1 is MNHEY and CDR2 is SVGEGT. Trimming took 4 bases from V and 3 from J, leaving 13 bases between them. This CDR3 spans 14 amino acids. The CDR3 DNA sequence: TGTGCCAGCAGTTCCGGACTCTTGTTCTACGAGCAGTACTTC. It translates to CASSSGLLFYEQYF.

This clonotype came up a few times. CDR3 residues: CASSPSAGGPPDTQYF. The CDR3 region has the DNA TGTGCCAGCAGCCCCTCGGCGGGGGGGCCCCCAGATACGCAGTATTTT. The V and J genes are TRBV7-6 and TRBJ2-3; 9 bases match TRBD2. The junction had 10 bases not matched to a gene; V was cut back by 5 bases and J by 4 bases. CDR3 length equals 16 residues. The germline CDR1 and CDR2 sequences are SGHVS and FNYEAQ. Together with reference TRBV7-6 and TRBJ2-3, the CDR3 gives the full variable domain: GAGVSQSPRYKVTKRGQDVALRCDPISGHVSLYWYRQALGQGPEFLTYFNYEAQQDKSGLPNDRFSAERPEGSISTLTIQRTEQRDSAMYRCASSPSAGGPPDTQYFGPGTRLTVL.

J is TRBJ1-2 and V is TRBV11-2, with D unclear. This CDR3 has 19 amino acids. Germline V gene lookup returns CDR1 SGHAT and CDR2 FQNNGV. The ends were cut back, 6 bases at V and 0 bases at J, with 26 bases in the middle. The CDR3 region is CASRRIGEERDKTNYGYTF. The CDR3 coding sequence is TGTGCCAGCAGGAGGATCGGGGAGGAGAGAGATAAAACTAACTATGGCTACACCTTC.

The chain has TRBV5-6 and TRBJ2-5; TRBD1 is a possible D gene (6 bases). With 6 bases removed from V and 5 bases from J, the gap between germline ends came to 14 bases. The CDR3 covers 13 residues. Germline lookup yields CDR1 SGHDT and CDR2 YYEEEE. The CDR3 DNA sequence: TGTGCCAGCAATCCAGGGGCAGGGGAGACCCAGTACTTC. Protein product: CASNPGAGETQYF.

This sequence joins TRBV2 and TRBJ1-2, with unresolved D. Germline lookup yields CDR1 SNHLY and CDR2 FYNNEI. This CDR3 spans 13 amino acids. Trimming pared 10 bases from V and 4 bases from J, leaving 16 bases between. As DNA, the CDR3 is TGTGCCATCCCTGGGAGGGTTATCTATGGCTACACCTTC. Its protein is CAIPGRVIYGYTF. Based on the CDR3 plus reference TRBV2 and TRBJ1-2, the full variable domain is EPEVTQTPSHQVTQMGQEVILRCVPISNHLYFYWYRQILGQKVEFLVSFYNNEISEKSEIFDDQFSVERPDGSNFTLKIRSTKLEDSAMYFCAIPGRVIYGYTFGSGTRLTVV.

J is TRBJ2-1 and V is TRBV7-3; D gene unclear. Trimming left V 2 bases short and J 6 bases short, with 8 bases between. The CDR3 consists of 13 residues. Germline assignment: CDR1 SGHTA and CDR2 FQGTGA. CDR3 nucleotides: TGTGCCAGCAGCTTAGATTGGGGCAATGAGCAGTTCTTC. Translated: CASSLDWGNEQFF.

This clonotype was observed a handful of times. This chain links TRBV3-1 with TRBJ2-7, with 9 bases that match TRBD1. The CDR3 covers 16 residues. V lost 4 bases, J lost 2 bases, and 9 bases stayed unmatched. The germline CDR1 and CDR2 sequences are LGHDT and YNNKEL (reference sequence). The CDR3 is CASSPNRQGVTYEQYF. CDR3 nucleotide sequence: TGTGCCAGCAGCCCTAACCGACAGGGGGTGACCTACGAGCAGTACTTC.

The CDR3 reads CATQLTFREGEQYF. The CDR3 coding sequence is TGTGCCACCCAACTTACCTTTCGTGAGGGCGAGCAGTACTTC. This chain links TRBV6-2 or TRBV6-3 with TRBJ2-7, with a weak D call TRBD2 (5 bases). The germline V and J ends were trimmed by 10 bases and 6 bases, with 22 bases remaining between them. This CDR3 has 14 amino acids. The V gene's germline CDR1 is MNHEY and CDR2 SVGEGT.

Ten or more counts support this clonotype. The chain links TRBV7-8 to TRBJ1-5, with D hard to call. This CDR3 has 12 amino acids. The ends were cut back, 5 bases at V and 5 bases at J, with 7 bases in the middle. The germline CDR1 and CDR2 sequences are SGHVS and FQNEAQ. CDR3 region: CASSPWDQPQHF. The CDR3 DNA reads as TGTGCCAGCAGCCCCTGGGATCAGCCCCAGCATTTT. The full variable domain, rest sourced from reference TRBV7-8 and TRBJ1-5, is GAGVSQSPRYKVAKRGQDVALRCDPISGHVSLFWYQQALGQGPEFLTYFQNEAQLDKSGLPSDRFFAERPEGSVSTLKIQRTQQEDSAVYLCASSPWDQPQHFGDGTRLSIL.

This chain uses TRBV7-6 with TRBJ2-7; TRBD1 matches 8 bases. The trim removed 4 bases at V and 3 bases at J, leaving 5 bases unmatched. This CDR3 has 14 residues. CDR1 is SGHVS and CDR2 is FNYEAQ in the germline V gene. CDR3 in DNA: TGTGCCAGCAGCTCGAACAGGGGGAACTACGAGCAGTACTTC. This gives the protein CASSSNRGNYEQYF.